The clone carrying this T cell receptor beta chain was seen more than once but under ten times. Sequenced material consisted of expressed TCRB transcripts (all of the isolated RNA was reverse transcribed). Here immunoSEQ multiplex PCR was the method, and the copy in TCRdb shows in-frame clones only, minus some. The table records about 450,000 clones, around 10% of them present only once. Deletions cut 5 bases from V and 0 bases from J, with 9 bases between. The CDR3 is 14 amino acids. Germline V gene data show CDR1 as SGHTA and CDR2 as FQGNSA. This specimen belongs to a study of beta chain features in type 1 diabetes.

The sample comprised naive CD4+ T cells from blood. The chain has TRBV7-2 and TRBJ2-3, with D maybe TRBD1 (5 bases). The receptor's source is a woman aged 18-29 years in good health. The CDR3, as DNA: TGTGCCAGCAGCGCCCGACAGAGCACAGATACGCAGTATTTT. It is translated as CASSARQSTDTQYF.